This is a list of T cell receptor beta chains from one sample in a study of blood T cell repertoires in acute mononucleosis. This table comes from immunoSEQ multiplex PCR, and its TCRdb copy is limited to in-frame clones, with some not included. The profile shows 7,700 or so clones, about 25% of them singletons. The specimen comprised EBV YVL epitope tetramer+ CD8+ T cells sorted from PBMCs, sampled during acute infectious mononucleosis. The receptor source for this set is a woman aged 18-35 years with infectious mononucleosis caused by EBV. CDR3s include the opening cysteine and the closing phenylalanine or tryptophan. The order of the fields is D gene, clone size, V gene, J gene, CDR3 DNA, CDR3 protein. D genes are given only for firm matches. A clone size is listed for some rows: how often the clone was seen (once, few, many), or a class if it is expanded.

TRBD2	NA	TRBV5-6	TRBJ2-1	TGTGCCAGCAGCTCGCTTCCTAGCGGGGGATCGTATGAGCAGTTCTTC	CASSSLPSGGSYEQFF
NA	many	TRBV7-2	TRBJ2-5	TGTGCTAGCAGCGGGTCCCAAGAGACCCAGTACTTC	CASSGSQETQYF
NA	NA	TRBV27	TRBJ2-7	TGTGCTAGCACACTGGCGGGGTCGGGGGAGCAGTACTTC	CASTLAGSGEQYF
TRBD2	few	TRBV28	TRBJ2-5	TGTGCCAGCAGCTTACTAGCGGGGAGCCAAGAGACCCAGTACTTC	CASSLLAGSQETQYF
TRBD2	few	TRBV7-3	TRBJ2-1	TGTGCCAGCAGCTCAGGCTGGCGCGGGGCGAGCGGGGATGAGCAGTTCTTC	CASSSGWRGASGDEQFF
NA	many	TRBV13	TRBJ2-7	TGTGCCAGCAGCTCGCCGGGACACTCCTACGAGCAGTACTTC	CASSSPGHSYEQYF
NA	many	TRBV2	TRBJ1-2	TGTGCCAGCAGCCCAATCGTGGGGGAAACCCTCTATGGCTACACCTTC	CASSPIVGETLYGYTF
NA	few	TRBV7-3	TRBJ2-5	TGTGCCAGCAGCCTCGGGACTCTTCAGTACTTC	CASSLGTLQYF
TRBD2	few	TRBV11-2	TRBJ2-7	TGTGCCAGCACACTAGCGGGGTCGGGGGAGCAGTACTTC	CASTLAGSGEQYF
NA	NA	TRBV11-2	TRBJ2-5	TGTGCCAGCGTGATGGAGTTGGCGGGGCAAGAGACCCAGTACTTC	CASVMELAGQETQYF
NA	few	TRBV18	TRBJ2-7	TGTGCCAGCTGCGCGCTCTCCTACGAGCAGTACTTC	CASCALSYEQYF
NA	few	TRBV7-4	TRBJ2-1	TGTGCCAGCAGCTTAATCTCAGGCGGGACCAACAATGAGCAGTTCTTC	CASSLISGGTNNEQFF
TRBD2	few	TRBV4-2	TRBJ2-1	TGTGCCAGCAGCTCCCCCCCATTAGCGGGGGACCACAATGAGCAGTTCTTC	CASSSPPLAGDHNEQFF
TRBD2	medium-sized	TRBV7-2	TRBJ2-1	TGTGCCAGCAGCTCCCCCCCATTAGCGGGGGACCACAATGAGCAGTTCTTC	CASSSPPLAGDHNEQFF
TRBD1	NA	TRBV29-1	TRBJ2-7	TGCGGCGTTGTTCCAGGGGGTCCCTACGAGCAGTACTTC	CGVVPGGPYEQYF
NA	few	TRBV6-4	TRBJ2-4	TGTGCCAGCAGTTTAGGCTGGGGGGACGAGACCAAAAACATTCAGTACTTC	CASSLGWGDETKNIQYF
NA	many	TRBV7-2	TRBJ2-7	TGTGCCAGCAGGAAAGGAGAAGTGGGTAGTTTCGAGCAGTACTTC	CASRKGEVGSFEQYF
TRBD2	NA	TRBV29-1	TRBJ2-1	TGCAGCGGGGGTAGCGGGGACTGGGGCGGTGAGCAGTTCTTC	CSGGSGDWGGEQFF
NA	NA	TRBV27	TRBJ2-1	TGTGCCACCAGTGACCCAACACGGGGGAGACGGAACAATGAGCAGTTCTTC	CATSDPTRGRRNNEQFF
TRBD2	once	TRBV5-8	TRBJ2-1	TGTGCCAGCAGCGCTGGGAGGGACAATGAGCAGTTCTTC	CASSAGRDNEQFF
NA	NA	TRBV13	TRBJ1-2	TGTGCCAGCAGCTTACTGAACTATGGCTACACCTTC	CASSLLNYGYTF
NA	once	TRBV7-2	TRBJ2-1	TGTGCCAGCGGCGTTATGCCCAGGAATGAGCAGTTCTTC	CASGVMPRNEQFF
NA	NA	TRBV11-3	TRBJ1-1	TGTGCCAGCACCACGGGCGGGAACACTGAAGCTTTCTTT	CASTTGGNTEAFF
NA	few	TRBV6-5	TRBJ2-1	TGTGCCACCAGTGATTGGAATGAGCAGTTCTTC	CATSDWNEQFF
NA	NA	TRBV7-2	TRBJ2-5	TGCGCCAGCAGCCAAGAAGACCCATTGGAGACCCAGTACTTC	CASSQEDPLETQYF
TRBD2	NA	TRBV7-6	TRBJ2-1	TGTGCCAGCAGCTCAGGCTGGCGCGGGGCGAGCGGGGATGAGCAGTTCTTC	CASSSGWRGASGDEQFF
NA	many	TRBV5-4	TRBJ1-1	TGTGCCAGCAGCCAAGCCCTCTCCGCGAACACTGAAGCTTTCTTT	CASSQALSANTEAFF
NA	NA	TRBV23-1	TRBJ2-7	TGCGCCAGCAGCCAAGGTCCTGCGTTGGGCGAGCAGTACTTC	CASSQGPALGEQYF
NA	NA	TRBV5-1	TRBJ1-1	TGCGCCAGACCCGTCATGAACACTGAAGCTTTCTTT	CARPVMNTEAFF
NA	many	TRBV6-6	TRBJ2-1	TGTGCCAGCGGGGTCTACAATGAGCAGTTCTTC	CASGVYNEQFF
NA	many	TRBV7-9	TRBJ2-1	TGTGCCAGCAGCTTATTCGCACCGCGCTCCTACAATGAGCAGTTCTTC	CASSLFAPRSYNEQFF
NA	many	TRBV28	TRBJ2-1	TGTGCCAGCAGTTTGAGGTTTTACAATGAGCAGTTCTTC	CASSLRFYNEQFF
NA	NA	TRBV7-3	TRBJ2-3	TGTGCCAGCAGTTTATACAGTGATACGCAGTATTTT	CASSLYSDTQYF
TRBD1	NA	TRBV29-1	TRBJ1-2	TGCAGCGTGGACAGGGGATTTTATGGCTACACCTTC	CSVDRGFYGYTF
NA	NA	TRBV29-1	TRBJ2-1	TGCAGCGTGGCAGGCGCAAACAATGAGCAGTTCTTC	CSVAGANNEQFF
TRBD2	many	TRBV7-3	TRBJ2-1	TGCGCCAGCAGCCTCCTAGCGGGAGATTACAATGAGCAGTTCTTC	CASSLLAGDYNEQFF
TRBD2	many	TRBV28	TRBJ2-7	TGTGCCAGCAGGCCGACTAGCGGGGGGGCTTCCGAGCAGTACTTC	CASRPTSGGASEQYF
NA	few	TRBV27	TRBJ2-7	TGTGCCAGCAGCTTAGTGCTAGCCACTCCATCCTACGAGCAGTACTTC	CASSLVLATPSYEQYF
TRBD1	NA	TRBV6-4	TRBJ2-5	TGTGCCAGCAGTTTCAGGACAGGGGGCTTAGGGGCCACGTACTTC	CASSFRTGGLGATYF
NA	NA	TRBV7-6	TRBJ2-1	TGTGCCAGCAGTTCGCCCCCCGGGGACAATGAGCAGTTCTTC	CASSSPPGDNEQFF
TRBD2	NA	TRBV4-1	TRBJ2-5	TGCGCCAGCAGCCTACTAGCGGGGAGCCAAGAGACCCAGTACTTC	CASSLLAGSQETQYF
NA	NA	TRBV27	TRBJ2-1	TGTGCCAGCAGTGATTGGGGAACTAGCTTTGAGGCCCATAAGCAGTTCTTC	CASSDWGTSFEAHKQFF
NA	few	TRBV23-1	TRBJ1-1	TGCGCAGCAGTCAATATAAGGTTAAATGAAGCTTTCTTT	CAAVNIRLNEAFF
NA	NA	TRBV11-2	TRBJ2-1	TGTGCCATCAGTGAGGGGACCCTTAGCTCCTACAATGAGCAGTTCTTC	CAISEGTLSSYNEQFF
TRBD2	NA	TRBV5-4	TRBJ2-3	TGTGCCAGCAGCCTCACTAGCGGGAGTGGGGATACGCAGTATTTT	CASSLTSGSGDTQYF
TRBD2	NA	TRBV13	TRBJ2-1	TGCGCCAGCAGCCCCCTTCCTAGCGGTTTTGGGCATGAGCAGTTCTTC	CASSPLPSGFGHEQFF
TRBD1	many	TRBV9	TRBJ2-7	TGTGCCAGCAGCTTAAGCCCCGGGACAGGGTCCTACGAGCAGTACTTC	CASSLSPGTGSYEQYF
TRBD2	NA	TRBV29-1	TRBJ2-1	TGCAGCGTTGGGGGGACGGGGGGCTCAGCGGGAGGGCCCACGTCCTACAATGAGCAGTTCTTC	CSVGGTGGSAGGPTSYNEQFF
NA	few	TRBV5-1	TRBJ2-7	TGCGCCAGCAGCCCGGGAACGGGGGAAGGGTACGAGCAGTACTTC	CASSPGTGEGYEQYF
NA	many	TRBV11-2	TRBJ2-5	TGTGCCAGCAGTAGTACTTACCCCGGGAGTGTTGGAGAGACCCAGTACTTC	CASSSTYPGSVGETQYF
NA	many	TRBV11-2	TRBJ2-3	TGTGCCAGCAGCACACTCGGTCTTGCAGATACGCAGTACTTT	CASSTLGLADTQYF
TRBD2	NA	TRBV4-2	TRBJ2-7	TGTGCCAGCAGGCCTGTGGGGGGGGACTACGAGCAGTACTTC	CASRPVGGDYEQYF
TRBD1	few	TRBV27	TRBJ1-1	TGTGCCAGCAGCCCGACGACAGGGTCCGCCACTGAAGCTTTCTTT	CASSPTTGSATEAFF
NA	NA	TRBV13	TRBJ2-7	TGTGCCAGCAGTTTCCTGAGCGGCGAGCAGTACTTC	CASSFLSGEQYF
NA	once	TRBV6-4	TRBJ1-2	TGCGCCAGCAGTGACTCGTTCAGGGGCGACTATGGCTACACTTTC	CASSDSFRGDYGYTF
TRBD2	many	TRBV7-3	TRBJ2-5	TGTGCCAGCAGCTTACTAGCGGGAGCTGGAGAGACCCAGTACTTC	CASSLLAGAGETQYF
NA	NA	TRBV13	TRBJ1-2	TGTGCCAGCAGCGTAGAGGATCTCCGCTATGGCTACACCTTC	CASSVEDLRYGYTF
TRBD2	few	TRBV11-2	TRBJ2-7	TGTGCCAGCAGCTTCCCCACTAGCGGGAGGGCTTCCGAGCAGTACTTC	CASSFPTSGRASEQYF
NA	few	TRBV6-5	TRBJ2-3	TGTGCCAGCAGTGAAGTCTCAGATACGCAGTATTTT	CASSEVSDTQYF
NA	many	TRBV29-1	TRBJ2-1	TGCAGCGTTGTTCAACCCCCCTACAATGAGCAGTTCTTC	CSVVQPPYNEQFF